This TCR beta chain was identified during a study of T cell repertoires in cytomegalovirus infection (dated by TCRdb to between 2018 and 2020). In the study overall: Alongside well-studied HLA-B-restricted epitopes, the peptide stimulations were aimed at recently identified HLA-C-restricted CMV epitopes, whose presentation resists viral immunomodulation. The HLA type of each donor mattered for the analysis, because public TCR beta signatures pointed to carriage of CMV infection along with the matching HLA type.

In the paper's terms, the treatment or condition label means: in vitro stimulation with specific CMV peptide epitopes to enrich CMV-specific T cells. TCRdb shows the sequencer as Illumina HiSeq 1500. TCRdb trimmed the raw reads at Q25, called clones with MiXCR and kept productive beta chains. One record per CDR3 amino acid sequence lists the most common genes and DNA. Recorded for this sample are roughly 700,000 distinct CDR3 sequences; around a third of them occurred a single time. Of the sample, roughly 18% falls within the top ten clones. Broader findings and caveats from the paper: The ex vivo response was dominated by HLA-C-restricted CMV-specific TCR beta clonotypes, which also provided the single most frequent clonotype in two of eight donors. In both this cohort and an independent roughly 400-donor cohort, the cumulative frequency of public TCR beta family members distinguished carriers of CMV infection plus the relevant HLA type.

As for this clonotype: Which antigen it targets is not known. No much larger clone exists at a distance of one base, and base qualities are not known.

Looking up the germline V gene (reference sequence) yields CDR1 DFQATT and CDR2 SNEGSKA. There are 11 amino acids in the CDR3, from cysteine to phenylalanine inclusive. Left in the record is the CDR3 DNA by itself, 33 bases read in frame from the first base. V and J are truncated by 6 bases and 8 bases respectively, leaving an intervening sequence of 13 bases. Rearrangement joined TRBV20-1 to TRBJ1-2; the D region possibly corresponds to TRBD1 (5 bases align). The sequence derives from a human donor in good health (CMV status not recorded). Some clones in this sample may be carry-over from other donors' samples. Sequencing used cultured PBMCs, obtained from culture after CMV antigen stimulation. The DNA is TGCAGTGCCCCGCAGGGAACAGGCTACACCTTC. This gives the protein CSAPQGTGYTF.